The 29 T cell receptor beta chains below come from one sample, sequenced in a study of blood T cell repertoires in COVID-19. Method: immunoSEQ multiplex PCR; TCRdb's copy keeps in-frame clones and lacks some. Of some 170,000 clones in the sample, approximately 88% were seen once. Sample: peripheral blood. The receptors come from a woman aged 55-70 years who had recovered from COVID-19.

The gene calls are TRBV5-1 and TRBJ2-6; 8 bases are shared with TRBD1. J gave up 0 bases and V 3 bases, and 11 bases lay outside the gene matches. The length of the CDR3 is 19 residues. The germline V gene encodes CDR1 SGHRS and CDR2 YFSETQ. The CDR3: CASSYPSGTGYSGANVLTF. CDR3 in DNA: TGCGCCAGCAGCTACCCTTCCGGGACAGGTTACTCTGGGGCCAACGTCCTGACTTTC.

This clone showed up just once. As DNA, the CDR3 is TGTGCCAGCAGCAAAGTAGTCAGGGGGCAAGGAAACACCATATATTTT. It specifies CASSKVVRGQGNTIYF. The chain recombines TRBV21-1 with TRBJ1-3; the tabulated D call, TRBD1, remains unverified against the DNA. TRBV21-1 is listed as a pseudogene. The CDR3 has 16 residues.

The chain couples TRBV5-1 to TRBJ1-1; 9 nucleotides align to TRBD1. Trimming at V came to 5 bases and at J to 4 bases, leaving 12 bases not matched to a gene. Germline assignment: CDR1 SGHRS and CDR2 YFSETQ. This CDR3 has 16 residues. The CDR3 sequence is CASSSTGTGRITEAFF. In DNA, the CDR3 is TGCGCCAGCAGTTCAACCGGGACAGGGAGAATCACTGAAGCTTTCTTT.

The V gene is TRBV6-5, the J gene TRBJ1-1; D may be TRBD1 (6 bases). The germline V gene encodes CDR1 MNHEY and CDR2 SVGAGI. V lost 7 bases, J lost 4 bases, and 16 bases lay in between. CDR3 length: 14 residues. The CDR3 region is CASTFGGQVTEAFF. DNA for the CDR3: TGTGCCAGCACCTTCGGGGGGCAGGTCACTGAAGCTTTCTTT.

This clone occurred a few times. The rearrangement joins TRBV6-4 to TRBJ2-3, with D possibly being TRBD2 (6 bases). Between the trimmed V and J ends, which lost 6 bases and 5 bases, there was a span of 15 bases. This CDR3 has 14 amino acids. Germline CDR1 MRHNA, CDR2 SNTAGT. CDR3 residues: CASRIAAGRDTQYF. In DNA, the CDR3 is TGTGCCAGCAGGATAGCGGCAGGGCGAGATACGCAGTATTTT.

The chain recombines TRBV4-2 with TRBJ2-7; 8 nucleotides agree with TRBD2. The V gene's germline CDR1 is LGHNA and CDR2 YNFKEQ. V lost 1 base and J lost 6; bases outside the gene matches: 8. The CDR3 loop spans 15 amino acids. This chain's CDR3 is CASSQVPGGAGEQYF. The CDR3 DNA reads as TGTGCCAGCAGCCAAGTCCCCGGGGGGGCGGGCGAGCAGTACTTC.

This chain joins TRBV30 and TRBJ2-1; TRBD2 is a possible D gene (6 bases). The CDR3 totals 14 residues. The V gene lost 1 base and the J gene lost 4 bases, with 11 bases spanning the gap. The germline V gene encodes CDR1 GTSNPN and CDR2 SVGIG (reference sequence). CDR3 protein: CAWSAASVYNEQFF. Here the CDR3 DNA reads TGTGCCTGGAGTGCAGCTAGCGTTTACAATGAGCAGTTCTTC.

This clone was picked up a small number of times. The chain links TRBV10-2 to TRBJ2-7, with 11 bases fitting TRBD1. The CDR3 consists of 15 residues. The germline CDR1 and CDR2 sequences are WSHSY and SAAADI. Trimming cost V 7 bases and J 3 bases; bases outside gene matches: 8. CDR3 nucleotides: TGCGCCAGCAATCCCGGACAGGGGGCGCTCTACGAGCAGTACTTC. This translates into CASNPGQGALYEQYF.

CDR3 amino acids: CASSGGQAIYPYTGELFF. CDR3 DNA: TGTGCCAGCAGTGGAGGACAGGCGATCTACCCCTACACCGGGGAGCTGTTTTTT. The genes are TRBV6-1 and TRBJ2-2; 7 nucleotides align to TRBD1. Looked up from germline, CDR1 is MNHNS and CDR2 is SASEGT. V trimming: 4 bases; J trimming: 3 bases; junction bases outside the gene matches: 14. The CDR3 is 18 residues long.

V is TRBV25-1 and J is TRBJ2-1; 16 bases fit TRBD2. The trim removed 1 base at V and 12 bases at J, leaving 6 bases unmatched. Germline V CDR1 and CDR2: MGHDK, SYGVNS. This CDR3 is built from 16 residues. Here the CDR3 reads CASSELGTSGGAGQFF. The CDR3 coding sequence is TGTGCCAGCAGTGAATTAGGGACTAGCGGGGGGGCTGGGCAGTTCTTC.

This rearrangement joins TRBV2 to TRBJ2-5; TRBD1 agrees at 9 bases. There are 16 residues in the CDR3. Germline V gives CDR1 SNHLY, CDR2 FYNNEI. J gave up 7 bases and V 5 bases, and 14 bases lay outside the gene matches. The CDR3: CASSPARQGGLGTQYF. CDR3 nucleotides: TGTGCCAGCAGTCCGGCCCGACAGGGGGGATTGGGGACCCAGTACTTC.

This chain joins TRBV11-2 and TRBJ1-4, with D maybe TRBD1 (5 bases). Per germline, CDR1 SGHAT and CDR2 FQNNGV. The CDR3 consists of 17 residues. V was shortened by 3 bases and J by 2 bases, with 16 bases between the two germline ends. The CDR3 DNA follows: TGTGCCAGCAGCTTTGGGGCAGGGTTGGGGACTAATGAAAAACTGTTTTTT. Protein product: CASSFGAGLGTNEKLFF. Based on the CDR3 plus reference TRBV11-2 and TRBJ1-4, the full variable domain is EAGVAQSPRYKIIEKRQSVAFWCNPISGHATLYWYQQILGQGPKLLIQFQNNGVVDDSQLPKDRFSAERLKGVDSTLKIQPAKLEDSAVYLCASSFGAGLGTNEKLFFGSGTQLSVL.

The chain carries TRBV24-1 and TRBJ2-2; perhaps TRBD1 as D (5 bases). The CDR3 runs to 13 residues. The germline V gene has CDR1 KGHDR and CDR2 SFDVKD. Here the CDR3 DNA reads TGTGTGAGCCAGGGCAATGATGCCGGGGAGCTGTTTTTT. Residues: CVSQGNDAGELFF.

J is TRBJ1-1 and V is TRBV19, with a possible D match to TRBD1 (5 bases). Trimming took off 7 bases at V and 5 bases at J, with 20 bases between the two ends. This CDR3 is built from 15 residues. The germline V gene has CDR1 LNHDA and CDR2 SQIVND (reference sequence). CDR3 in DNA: TGTGCCAGTACAACCTCCGGGGGGACCGGAACTGAAGCTTTCTTT. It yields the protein CASTTSGGTGTEAFF.

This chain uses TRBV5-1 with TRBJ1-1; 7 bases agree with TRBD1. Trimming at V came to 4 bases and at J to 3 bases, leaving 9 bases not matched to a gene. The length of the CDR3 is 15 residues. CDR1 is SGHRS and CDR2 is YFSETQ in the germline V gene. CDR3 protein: CASSPTGQSHTEAFF. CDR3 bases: TGCGCCAGCAGCCCGACGGGACAGTCCCACACTGAAGCTTTCTTT. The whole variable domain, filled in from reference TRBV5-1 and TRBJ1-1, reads KAGVTQTPRYLIKTRGQQVTLSCSPISGHRSVSWYQQTPGQGLQFLFEYFSETQRNKGNFPGRFSGRQFSNSRSEMNVSTLELGDSALYLCASSPTGQSHTEAFFGQGTRLTVV.

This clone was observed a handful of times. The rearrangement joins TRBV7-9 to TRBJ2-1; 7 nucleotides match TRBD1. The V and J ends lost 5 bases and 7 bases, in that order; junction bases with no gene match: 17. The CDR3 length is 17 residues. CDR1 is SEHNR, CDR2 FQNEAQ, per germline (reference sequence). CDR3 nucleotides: TGTGCCAGCAGCAAAGGCGCCGGGACAGCAGTAGGTAATGAGCAGTTCTTC. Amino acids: CASSKGAGTAVGNEQFF.

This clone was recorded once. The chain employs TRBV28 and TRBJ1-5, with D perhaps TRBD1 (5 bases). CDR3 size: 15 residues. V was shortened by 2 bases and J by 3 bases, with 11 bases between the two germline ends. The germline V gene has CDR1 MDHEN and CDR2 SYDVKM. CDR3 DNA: TGTGCCAGCAGTTTAATACAGGCTTTCAATCAGCCCCAGCATTTT. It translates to CASSLIQAFNQPQHF.

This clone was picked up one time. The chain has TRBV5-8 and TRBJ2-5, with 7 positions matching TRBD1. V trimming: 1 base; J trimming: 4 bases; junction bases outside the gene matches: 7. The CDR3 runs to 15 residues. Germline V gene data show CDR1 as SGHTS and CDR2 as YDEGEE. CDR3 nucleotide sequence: TGTGCCAGCAGCTTGAGGGGGCGCAGGGCAGAGACCCAGTACTTC. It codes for CASSLRGRRAETQYF.

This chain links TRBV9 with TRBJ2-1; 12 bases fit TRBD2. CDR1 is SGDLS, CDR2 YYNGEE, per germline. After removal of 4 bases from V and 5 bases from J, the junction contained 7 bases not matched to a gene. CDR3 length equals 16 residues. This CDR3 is CASSKLAGGPNNEQFF. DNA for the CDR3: TGTGCCAGCAGCAAACTAGCGGGGGGCCCAAACAATGAGCAGTTCTTC.

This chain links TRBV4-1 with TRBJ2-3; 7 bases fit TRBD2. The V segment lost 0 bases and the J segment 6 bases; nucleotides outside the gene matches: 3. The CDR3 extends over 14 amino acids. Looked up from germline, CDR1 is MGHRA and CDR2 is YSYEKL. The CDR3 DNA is TGCGCCAGCAGCCAAGATCTGACTAGCGATACGCAGTATTTT. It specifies CASSQDLTSDTQYF.

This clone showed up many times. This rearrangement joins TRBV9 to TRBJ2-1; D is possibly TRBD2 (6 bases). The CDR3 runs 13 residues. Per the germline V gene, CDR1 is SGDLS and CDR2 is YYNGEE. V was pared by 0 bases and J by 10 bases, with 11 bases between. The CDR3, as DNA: TGTGCCAGCAGCGTAGGACTAGGCCAGGAGCAGTTCTTC. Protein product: CASSVGLGQEQFF.

In DNA form, the CDR3 reads TGCGCCAGCAGCCGGACAGGGTGGGAGACCCAGTACTTC. Encoded protein: CASSRTGWETQYF. The V gene is TRBV5-1, the J gene TRBJ2-5, with 8 positions matching TRBD1. From germline, CDR1 is SGHRS and CDR2 YFSETQ. The V gene end was trimmed by 4 bases and the J gene end by 5 bases; junction bases not matched to a gene: 4. CDR3 length: 13 amino acids.

DNA of the CDR3: TGTGCAACCACTTTCGGAGCGAACACCGGGGAGCTGTTTTTT. Its protein product is CATTFGANTGELFF. V gene TRBV18 combines with J gene TRBJ2-2, with D unresolved. Germline lookup yields CDR1 KGHSH and CDR2 LQKENI. The CDR3 has 14 residues. Full variable domain (rest looked up from reference TRBV18 and TRBJ2-2): NAGVMQNPRHLVRRRGQEARLRCSPMKGHSHVYWYRQLPEEGLKFMVYLQKENIIDESGMPKERFSAEFPKEGPSILRIQQVVRGDSAAYFCATTFGANTGELFFGEGSRLTVL.

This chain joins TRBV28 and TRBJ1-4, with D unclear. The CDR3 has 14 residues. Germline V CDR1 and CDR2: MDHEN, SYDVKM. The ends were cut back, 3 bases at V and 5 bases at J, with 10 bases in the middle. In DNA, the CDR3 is TGTGCCAGCAGTTTTGGGCAAAGAAATGAAAAACTGTTTTTT. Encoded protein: CASSFGQRNEKLFF.

CDR3 coding DNA: TGTGCCAGCAGTGGCTCGGGACAGTCCTACGAGCAGTACTTC. Translation: CASSGSGQSYEQYF. The chain employs TRBV28 and TRBJ2-7, with TRBD1 identical over 7 bases. The trim removed 5 bases at V and 1 base at J, leaving 5 bases unmatched. Germline V CDR1 and CDR2: MDHEN, SYDVKM. The CDR3 spans 14 residues.

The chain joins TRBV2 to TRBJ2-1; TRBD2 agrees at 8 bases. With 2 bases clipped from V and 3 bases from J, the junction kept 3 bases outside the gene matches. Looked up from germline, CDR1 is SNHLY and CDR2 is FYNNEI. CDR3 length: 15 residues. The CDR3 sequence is CASSERAGDYNEQFF. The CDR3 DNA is TGTGCCAGCAGTGAACGAGCGGGGGACTACAATGAGCAGTTCTTC.

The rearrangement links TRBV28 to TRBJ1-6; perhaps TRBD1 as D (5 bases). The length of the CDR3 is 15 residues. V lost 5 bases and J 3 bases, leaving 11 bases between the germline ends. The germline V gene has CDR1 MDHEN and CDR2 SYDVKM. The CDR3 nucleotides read TGTGCCAGCAGTACCCGGCAGGGCTATAATTCACCCCTCCACTTT. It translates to CASSTRQGYNSPLHF. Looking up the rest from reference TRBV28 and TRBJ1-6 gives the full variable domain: DVKVTQSSRYLVKRTGEKVFLECVQDMDHENMFWYRQDPGLGLRLIYFSYDVKMKEKGDIPEGYSVSREKKERFSLILESASTNQTSMYLCASSTRQGYNSPLHFGNGTRLTVT.

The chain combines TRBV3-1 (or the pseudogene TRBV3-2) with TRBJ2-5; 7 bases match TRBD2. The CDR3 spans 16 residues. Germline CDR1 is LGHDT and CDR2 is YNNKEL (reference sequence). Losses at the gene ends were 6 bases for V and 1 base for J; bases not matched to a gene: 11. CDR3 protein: CASRPRAGDGQETQYF. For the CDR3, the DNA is TGTGCCAGCAGGCCTCGGGCGGGGGACGGCCAAGAGACCCAGTACTTC.

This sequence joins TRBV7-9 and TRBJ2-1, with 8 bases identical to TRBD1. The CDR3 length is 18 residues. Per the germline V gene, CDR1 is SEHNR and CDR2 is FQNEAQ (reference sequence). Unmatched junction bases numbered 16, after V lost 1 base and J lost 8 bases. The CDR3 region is CASSLERWWQGAGDEQFF. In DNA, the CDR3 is TGTGCCAGCAGCTTAGAACGTTGGTGGCAGGGGGCTGGTGATGAGCAGTTCTTC.